The T cell receptor beta chain described here comes from a study of cytomegalovirus exposure and HLA in healthy donors. Study-level points and caveats: The study put some 150 TCR beta chains on its list as cytomegalovirus-associated. Sequencing probably produced one cluster of sequence variants that were highly shared.

The CDR3 totals 16 residues. Looked up from germline, CDR1 is GTSNPN and CDR2 is SVGIG (reference sequence). V dropped 2 bases and J dropped 7; count of bases not matched to a gene: 13. Details on this clone: The antigen is undetermined.

PCR amplification relied on 60 Vbeta primers (plus 13 Jbeta primers). Sequencing used immunoSEQ multiplex PCR; TCRdb keeps in-frame clones, though not all of them. The sample shows some 190,000 clones, approximately 83% of them seen only once. The J gene is TRBJ2-5, the V gene TRBV30; 10 bases are a match to TRBD2. The specimen was PBMCs. The sequence came from a boy aged 2 to 10 in good health and CMV-seronegative. The CDR3 sequence: CAWSLGPAGGPWTQYF. CDR3 in DNA: TGTGCCTGGAGTTTAGGGCCAGCGGGGGGGCCATGGACCCAGTACTTC.